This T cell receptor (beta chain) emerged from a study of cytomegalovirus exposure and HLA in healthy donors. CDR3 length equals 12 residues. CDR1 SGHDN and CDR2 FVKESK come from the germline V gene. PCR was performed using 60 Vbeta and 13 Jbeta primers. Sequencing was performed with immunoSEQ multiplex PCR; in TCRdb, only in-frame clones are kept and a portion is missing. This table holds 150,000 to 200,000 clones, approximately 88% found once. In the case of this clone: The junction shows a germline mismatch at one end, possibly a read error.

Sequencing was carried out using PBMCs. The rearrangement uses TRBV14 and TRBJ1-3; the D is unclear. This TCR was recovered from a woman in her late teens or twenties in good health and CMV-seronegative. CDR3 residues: CEPLTGPQAIYF. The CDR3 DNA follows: TGCGAACCGCTGACTGGCCCCCAAGCCATATATTTT.